This paragraph covers one T cell receptor beta chain sequence. Its specificity is unknown. CDR1 is MNHEY and CDR2 is SVGAGI in the germline V gene. The CDR3 is 15 amino acids. V lost 2 bases, J lost 10 bases, and 12 bases stayed unmatched. The sample comes from a study of beta chain features in type 1 diabetes. Findings of the study overall: Researchers could not determine here whether HLA type influences TCRB rearrangement.

The investigators reverse transcribed all of the isolated RNA, so they sequenced expressed TCRB transcripts. Assay: immunoSEQ multiplex PCR; the TCRdb copy retains only in-frame clones and omits some. The top ten clones hold approximately 0.087% of a sample with 620,000 or so clones, 15% to 19% of them seen once. Staining for CD45RO/CCR7/CD25/CD127/CD95/CD27 allowed sorting of CD4+ naive, central memory, regulatory and stem cell-like memory cells. The chain joins TRBV6-5 to TRBJ2-5; 8 nucleotides agree with TRBD1. The sequence was collected from a man in his late teens or twenties in good health. The sample comprised naive CD4+ T cells from blood. In nucleotides, the CDR3 is TGTGCCAGCAGTTACGGCCGGACAGGGTACCGTGGCCAGTACTTC. Translation: CASSYGRTGYRGQYF.